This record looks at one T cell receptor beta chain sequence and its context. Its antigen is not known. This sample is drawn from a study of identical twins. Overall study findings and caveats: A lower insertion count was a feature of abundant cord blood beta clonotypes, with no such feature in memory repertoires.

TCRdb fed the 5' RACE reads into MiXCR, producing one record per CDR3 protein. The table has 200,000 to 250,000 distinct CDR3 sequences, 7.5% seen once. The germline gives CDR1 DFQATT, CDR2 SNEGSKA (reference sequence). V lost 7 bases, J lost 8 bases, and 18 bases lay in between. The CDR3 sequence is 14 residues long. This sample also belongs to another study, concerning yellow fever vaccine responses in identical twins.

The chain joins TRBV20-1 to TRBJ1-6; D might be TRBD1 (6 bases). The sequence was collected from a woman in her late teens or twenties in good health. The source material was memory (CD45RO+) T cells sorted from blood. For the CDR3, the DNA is TGCAGTGTACGGCGGCAGGGGAAGGATTCACCCCTCCACTTT. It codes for CSVRRQGKDSPLHF.